The clone carrying this T cell receptor (beta chain) was seen only a few times. Its antigen remains unidentified. The whole isolated RNA underwent reverse transcription, so sequencing captured expressed TCRB transcripts. Deep immunoSEQ sequencing covered naive, central memory and regulatory T cell samples. Sequencing used immunoSEQ multiplex PCR; TCRdb keeps in-frame clones, though not all of them. The sample has approximately 260,000 clones, about a fifth seen once; the top ten hold about 0.027%. The entry originates in a study of beta chain features in type 1 diabetes. Study-level points and caveats: Since sequencing was performed on cDNA, cells with high TCR expression could be over-represented. TCRB CDR3 length was moderately but significantly reduced in all four CD4+ subsets of Type 1 diabetes patients.

Germline loops: CDR1 SGHTA, CDR2 FQGTGA. This CDR3 is 15 amino acids long. V dropped 1 base and J dropped 2; count of bases not matched to a gene: 3. This receptor was taken from a woman in her forties with type 1 diabetes. The V and J genes are TRBV7-3 and TRBJ2-3, with 7 positions matching TRBD2. Sequencing was done on a sample of naive CD4+ T cells from blood. For the CDR3, the DNA is TGTGCCAGCAGCTTAAGGAGCGGGGACACAGATACGCAGTATTTT. It is translated as CASSLRSGDTDTQYF.